This TCR beta chain is from a study of cytomegalovirus exposure and HLA in healthy donors. Study-wide results and limits: Later analysis associated a missense DCLRE1C variant with TCR beta V- and J-gene trimming. Generally TCR sequences proved uncommon, though certain public TCRs appeared in numerous donors. Researchers reported from a later analysis that most CMV-associated TCR beta chains appeared HLA-restricted.

On this clone itself: Its specificity is unknown.

PCR employed 60 Vbeta and 13 Jbeta primers. The repertoire was sequenced with immunoSEQ multiplex PCR; TCRdb's copy has only in-frame clones and lacks some. There are 100,000 to 150,000 clones in the sample; roughly 80% occur only once, and 2.1% lies in the top ten. Germline lookup yields CDR1 SGHRS and CDR2 YFSETQ. Trimming took 2 bases from V and 7 from J; bases not matched to a gene: 6. The CDR3 loop spans 15 amino acids. The TCR comes from a man aged 30 to 45 in good health and CMV-seronegative. The chain combines TRBV5-1 with TRBJ1-2, with 12 bases lining up with TRBD1. Sequences were obtained from PBMCs. Here the CDR3 DNA reads TGCGCCAGCAGCTTCGAGGGACAGGGGGCGTCTGGCTACACCTTC. Amino acids: CASSFEGQGASGYTF. The whole variable domain, remainder taken from reference TRBV5-1 and TRBJ1-2, is KAGVTQTPRYLIKTRGQQVTLSCSPISGHRSVSWYQQTPGQGLQFLFEYFSETQRNKGNFPGRFSGRQFSNSRSEMNVSTLELGDSALYLCASSFEGQGASGYTFGSGTRLTVV.